These T cell receptor beta chains were read from a single sample in a study of OX40 agonist ivuxolimab in advanced cancers. This table comes from immunoSEQ multiplex PCR, and its TCRdb copy is limited to in-frame clones, with some not included. The profile shows around 95,000 clones, around 91% of them singletons. This specimen was CD4+ or CD8+ T cells sorted from blood, taken in a trial of the OX40 agonist ivuxolimab. These receptors were obtained from an adult with an advanced solid tumor such as melanoma, head and neck, liver or kidney cancer. The CDR3 runs from the conserved cysteine through the conserved F or W. A D gene is named only where the DNA matches it firmly. Clone size appears in some rows only: once, few, many, or a class for an expanded clone.

j_call: TRBJ2-1
d_call: .
clone_size: .
v_call: TRBV7-9
cdr3_aa: CASRPGAVNNEQFF
cdr3_nt: TGTGCCAGCAGGCCGGGAGCTGTTAACAATGAGCAGTTCTTC

j_call: TRBJ1-5
d_call: .
clone_size: .
v_call: TRBV6-1
cdr3_aa: CASSELRSNQPQHF
cdr3_nt: TGTGCCAGCAGTGAATTACGCAGCAATCAGCCCCAGCATTTT

j_call: TRBJ2-2
d_call: .
clone_size: .
v_call: TRBV27
cdr3_aa: CASSLSQGFGELFF
cdr3_nt: TGTGCCAGCAGTTTATCCCAGGGGTTCGGGGAGCTGTTTTTT

j_call: TRBJ1-1
d_call: .
clone_size: once
v_call: TRBV2
cdr3_aa: CASSDREVGNTEAFF
cdr3_nt: TGTGCCAGCAGTGACAGGGAGGTTGGAAACACTGAAGCTTTCTTT

j_call: TRBJ1-1
d_call: TRBD1
clone_size: .
v_call: TRBV7-2
cdr3_aa: CASSLTGGVLNTEAFF
cdr3_nt: TGTGCCAGCAGCTTAACAGGGGGCGTTTTGAACACTGAAGCTTTCTTT

j_call: TRBJ1-5
d_call: .
clone_size: once
v_call: TRBV6-1
cdr3_aa: CASSESPPGPPQHF
cdr3_nt: TGTGCCAGCAGTGAATCCCCCCCAGGGCCGCCCCAGCATTTT

j_call: TRBJ2-3
d_call: .
clone_size: .
v_call: TRBV5-8
cdr3_aa: CASSLAGTDTQYF
cdr3_nt: TGTGCCAGCAGCTTGGCAGGGACAGATACGCAGTATTTT

j_call: TRBJ2-7
d_call: .
clone_size: .
v_call: TRBV27
cdr3_aa: CASSPRRGGSYEQYF
cdr3_nt: TGTGCCAGCAGTCCCAGAAGGGGAGGCTCCTACGAGCAGTACTTC

j_call: TRBJ2-5
d_call: .
clone_size: once
v_call: TRBV10-3
cdr3_aa: CAISKGGLYQETQYF
cdr3_nt: TGTGCCATCAGTAAGGGGGGCCTGTACCAAGAGACCCAGTACTTC

j_call: TRBJ2-1
d_call: .
clone_size: .
v_call: TRBV11-2
cdr3_aa: CASSTWGRPGKNEQFF
cdr3_nt: TGTGCCAGCAGCACCTGGGGCAGGCCGGGAAAAAATGAGCAGTTCTTC

j_call: TRBJ2-7
d_call: .
clone_size: .
v_call: TRBV5-4
cdr3_aa: CASSVQGFYEQYF
cdr3_nt: TGTGCCAGCAGCGTACAGGGTTTCTACGAGCAGTACTTC

j_call: TRBJ1-1
d_call: .
clone_size: .
v_call: TRBV6-5
cdr3_aa: CASSHREGTEAFF
cdr3_nt: TGTGCCAGCAGCCACAGGGAGGGCACTGAAGCTTTCTTT

j_call: TRBJ1-2
d_call: .
clone_size: .
v_call: TRBV5-4
cdr3_aa: CASSSDLGYGYTF
cdr3_nt: TGTGCCAGCAGCTCAGACCTGGGCTATGGCTACACCTTC

j_call: TRBJ2-1
d_call: .
clone_size: .
v_call: TRBV5-4
cdr3_aa: CASSLAGGTSEQFF
cdr3_nt: TGTGCCAGCAGCTTGGCCGGGGGTACCAGTGAGCAGTTCTTC

j_call: TRBJ2-7
d_call: .
clone_size: .
v_call: TRBV30
cdr3_aa: CAWRADSAYEQYF
cdr3_nt: TGTGCCTGGAGGGCAGACAGCGCCTACGAGCAGTACTTC

j_call: TRBJ1-2
d_call: TRBD1
clone_size: few
v_call: TRBV6-1
cdr3_aa: CASSEPQGASYGYTF
cdr3_nt: TGTGCCAGCAGTGAGCCCCAGGGGGCCAGCTATGGCTACACCTTC

j_call: TRBJ1-2
d_call: .
clone_size: .
v_call: TRBV30
cdr3_aa: CAWSVSRSYGYTF
cdr3_nt: TGTGCCTGGAGTGTTTCCAGGTCCTATGGCTACACCTTC

j_call: TRBJ2-2
d_call: .
clone_size: .
v_call: TRBV21-1
cdr3_aa: CASSPNPETGPSGGNTGELFF
cdr3_nt: TGTGCCAGCAGCCCTAACCCGGAGACAGGGCCTAGCGGGGGGAACACCGGGGAGCTGTTTTTT

j_call: TRBJ1-5
d_call: .
clone_size: few
v_call: TRBV4-1
cdr3_aa: CASSQASLGNQPQHF
cdr3_nt: TGCGCCAGCAGCCAAGCGTCGTTGGGAAATCAGCCCCAGCATTTT

j_call: TRBJ2-5
d_call: TRBD2
clone_size: .
v_call: TRBV27
cdr3_aa: CASSPGLAALRTQYF
cdr3_nt: TGTGCCAGCAGTCCGGGACTAGCGGCGTTAAGGACCCAGTACTTC

j_call: TRBJ2-3
d_call: TRBD2
clone_size: .
v_call: TRBV5-4
cdr3_aa: CASSLFRGGGTDTQYF
cdr3_nt: TGTGCCAGCAGCTTGTTTCGCGGGGGGGGCACAGATACGCAGTATTTT

j_call: TRBJ2-3
d_call: .
clone_size: .
v_call: TRBV6-4
cdr3_aa: CASSIRPASTDTQYF
cdr3_nt: TGTGCCAGCAGCATTCGACCCGCTAGCACAGATACGCAGTATTTT

j_call: TRBJ2-6
d_call: .
clone_size: .
v_call: TRBV6-6
cdr3_aa: CAAGGRSSGANVLTF
cdr3_nt: TGTGCCGCCGGGGGCCGCTCCTCTGGGGCCAACGTCCTGACTTTC

j_call: TRBJ1-2
d_call: TRBD1
clone_size: few
v_call: TRBV29-1
cdr3_aa: CSVYSTGQGSYTF
cdr3_nt: TGCAGCGTCTACTCGACAGGGCAAGGAAGCTACACCTTC

j_call: TRBJ1-2
d_call: .
clone_size: .
v_call: TRBV5-1
cdr3_aa: CASSREGGYGYTF
cdr3_nt: TGCGCCAGCAGCCGTGAGGGAGGCTATGGCTACACCTTC

j_call: TRBJ1-5
d_call: .
clone_size: .
v_call: TRBV5-5
cdr3_aa: CASSLDRPDQPQHF
cdr3_nt: TGTGCCAGCAGCTTGGACAGGCCGGATCAGCCCCAGCATTTT

j_call: TRBJ2-1
d_call: .
clone_size: .
v_call: TRBV2
cdr3_aa: CASSEDEYNEQFF
cdr3_nt: TGTGCCAGCAGTGAAGACGAGTACAATGAGCAGTTCTTC

j_call: TRBJ2-7
d_call: .
clone_size: .
v_call: TRBV5-1
cdr3_aa: CASSLDGRGYEQYF
cdr3_nt: TGCGCCAGCAGCTTGGATGGCAGGGGTTACGAGCAGTACTTC

j_call: TRBJ1-1
d_call: .
clone_size: .
v_call: TRBV30
cdr3_aa: CAWIGLTETLNTEAFF
cdr3_nt: TGTGCCTGGATTGGACTGACCGAGACACTGAACACTGAAGCTTTCTTT

j_call: TRBJ1-1
d_call: .
clone_size: .
v_call: TRBV5-1
cdr3_aa: CASSLNGGLTEAFF
cdr3_nt: TGCGCCAGCAGCTTGAACGGGGGTTTAACTGAAGCTTTCTTT

j_call: TRBJ2-1
d_call: TRBD2
clone_size: .
v_call: TRBV6-1
cdr3_aa: CASKLAERTYNEQFF
cdr3_nt: TGTGCCAGCAAACTAGCGGAGAGGACCTACAATGAGCAGTTCTTC

j_call: TRBJ2-7
d_call: .
clone_size: .
v_call: TRBV30
cdr3_aa: CAWSGSSRHEQYF
cdr3_nt: TGTGCCTGGAGTGGGAGCTCCCGCCACGAGCAGTACTTC

j_call: TRBJ2-2
d_call: .
clone_size: .
v_call: TRBV28
cdr3_aa: CASRPPFPNTGELFF
cdr3_nt: TGTGCCAGCAGACCCCCGTTCCCGAACACCGGGGAGCTGTTTTTT

j_call: TRBJ1-1
d_call: .
clone_size: .
v_call: TRBV19
cdr3_aa: CASSPRMNTEAFF
cdr3_nt: TGTGCCAGTAGTCCCCGTATGAACACTGAAGCTTTCTTT

j_call: TRBJ2-2
d_call: TRBD2
clone_size: .
v_call: TRBV2
cdr3_aa: CASSRLAGNTGELFF
cdr3_nt: TGTGCCAGCAGCCGACTAGCGGGGAACACCGGGGAGCTGTTTTTT

j_call: TRBJ1-1
d_call: .
clone_size: .
v_call: TRBV28
cdr3_aa: CASRRRRPRTEAFF
cdr3_nt: TGTGCCAGCAGGAGGAGGCGGCCAAGGACTGAAGCTTTCTTT

j_call: TRBJ2-7
d_call: .
clone_size: .
v_call: TRBV11-3
cdr3_aa: CASSLRPTAAYEQYF
cdr3_nt: TGTGCCAGCAGCCTCCGCCCGACAGCAGCCTACGAGCAGTACTTC

j_call: TRBJ2-3
d_call: TRBD2
clone_size: .
v_call: TRBV25-1
cdr3_aa: CASSVPAGHTDTQYF
cdr3_nt: TGTGCCAGCAGTGTTCCAGCGGGGCACACAGATACGCAGTATTTT

j_call: TRBJ2-1
d_call: .
clone_size: once
v_call: TRBV11-2
cdr3_aa: CASSLGRAPYNEQFF
cdr3_nt: TGTGCCAGCAGCTTAGGGCGGGCCCCCTACAATGAGCAGTTCTTC

j_call: TRBJ1-5
d_call: .
clone_size: .
v_call: TRBV5-8
cdr3_aa: CASSFRGDNNQPQHF
cdr3_nt: TGTGCCAGCAGCTTTCGGGGGGACAACAATCAGCCCCAGCATTTT

j_call: TRBJ1-2
d_call: .
clone_size: .
v_call: TRBV6-1
cdr3_aa: CASRREGRDYGYTF
cdr3_nt: TGTGCCAGCCGCCGGGAGGGGAGGGACTATGGCTACACCTTC

j_call: TRBJ1-1
d_call: .
clone_size: .
v_call: TRBV19
cdr3_aa: CASSKQGGRTEAFF
cdr3_nt: TGTGCCAGTAGTAAGCAGGGAGGGAGGACTGAAGCTTTCTTT

j_call: TRBJ2-2
d_call: TRBD1
clone_size: .
v_call: TRBV2
cdr3_aa: CASSPLWQGASHTNTGELFF
cdr3_nt: TGTGCCAGCAGTCCCCTGTGGCAGGGGGCGTCCCACACGAACACCGGGGAGCTGTTTTTT

j_call: TRBJ1-5
d_call: TRBD1
clone_size: .
v_call: TRBV2
cdr3_aa: CASSPGQGNQPQHF
cdr3_nt: TGTGCCAGCAGCCCGGGACAGGGAAATCAGCCCCAGCATTTT

j_call: TRBJ2-5
d_call: TRBD1
clone_size: .
v_call: TRBV11-2
cdr3_aa: CASSPRQGAGRETQYF
cdr3_nt: TGTGCCAGCAGCCCACGACAGGGGGCTGGGAGGGAGACCCAGTACTTC

j_call: TRBJ2-5
d_call: TRBD2
clone_size: .
v_call: TRBV28
cdr3_aa: CASSPGLAGIPSQYF
cdr3_nt: TGTGCCAGCAGCCCCGGACTAGCGGGGATACCATCCCAGTACTTC

j_call: TRBJ2-2
d_call: .
clone_size: .
v_call: TRBV19
cdr3_aa: CASRSYSANTGELFF
cdr3_nt: TGTGCCAGTAGGTCTTACAGCGCGAACACCGGGGAGCTGTTTTTT

j_call: TRBJ1-1
d_call: .
clone_size: .
v_call: TRBV6-1
cdr3_aa: CASSREQRNTEAFF
cdr3_nt: TGTGCCAGCAGCAGGGAACAGAGGAACACTGAAGCTTTCTTT

j_call: TRBJ1-4
d_call: .
clone_size: .
v_call: TRBV5-4
cdr3_aa: CASSGPRGEKLFF
cdr3_nt: TGTGCCAGCAGCGGACCGCGGGGAGAAAAACTGTTTTTT

j_call: TRBJ2-7
d_call: .
clone_size: .
v_call: TRBV5-1
cdr3_aa: CASSEVVGRHEQYF
cdr3_nt: TGCGCCAGCAGCGAGGTGGTAGGGCGGCACGAGCAGTACTTC

j_call: TRBJ2-1
d_call: TRBD2
clone_size: .
v_call: TRBV5-1
cdr3_aa: CASRPGEGLYNEQFF
cdr3_nt: TGCGCCAGCCGACCGGGGGAGGGGCTCTACAATGAGCAGTTCTTC

j_call: TRBJ2-1
d_call: TRBD2
clone_size: .
v_call: TRBV27
cdr3_aa: CATTVRLAGVGYNEQFF
cdr3_nt: TGTGCCACCACGGTACGTCTAGCGGGAGTTGGGTACAATGAGCAGTTCTTC

j_call: TRBJ2-1
d_call: .
clone_size: .
v_call: TRBV7-9
cdr3_aa: CASSLRLDSGQFF
cdr3_nt: TGTGCCAGCAGCTTAAGGTTGGACAGTGGGCAGTTCTTC

j_call: TRBJ2-5
d_call: TRBD1
clone_size: .
v_call: TRBV5-8
cdr3_aa: CASSKVRGLGETQYF
cdr3_nt: TGTGCCAGCAGCAAGGTCAGGGGGCTAGGAGAGACCCAGTACTTC

j_call: TRBJ1-2
d_call: .
clone_size: .
v_call: TRBV19
cdr3_aa: CASSRRESNYGYTF
cdr3_nt: TGTGCCAGTAGTCGAAGAGAGTCTAACTATGGCTACACCTTC